Following are 22 T cell receptor beta chains from one sample sequenced in a study of CD8 T cells in ankylosing spondylitis. Study-wide points: Characteristic, it appeared, of ankylosing spondylitis blood was a TCR beta motif of roughly eight highly homologous variants.

TCRdb reanalysed the 5' RACE reads using MiXCR and keeps one entry per CDR3 protein. This sample has about 330,000 distinct CDR3 sequences, with 7.5% to 9% found just once. Antigen specificity for these receptors is unknown. Sequencing was performed on blood, either unsorted or a sorted T cell fraction (not recorded which). The receptors originated from a male donor with ankylosing spondylitis.

A word on this clonotype: Mismatch with germline at one junction end may stem from a read error. This rearrangement joins TRBV7-9 to TRBJ2-2, with D maybe TRBD2 (6 bases). Germline V gene data show CDR1 as SEHNR and CDR2 as FQNEAQ (reference sequence). The CDR3 length is 16 residues. CDR3 sequence reads: CASSPSPGVNTGKLFF. CDR3 coding DNA: TGTGCCAGCAGCCCGTCCCCGGGGGTGAACACCGGGAAGCTGTTTTTT. The full variable domain, completed using reference TRBV7-9 and TRBJ2-2, is DTGVSQNPRHKITKRGQNVTFRCDPISEHNRLYWYRQTLGQGPEFLTYFQNEAQLEKSRLLSDRFSAERPKGSFSTLEIQRTEQGDSAMYLCASSPSPGVNTGKLFFGEGSRLTVL.

The chain recombines TRBV15 with TRBJ2-1; a possible D gene is TRBD2 (6 bases). The CDR3 contains 17 residues. V was pared by 3 bases and J by 0 bases, with 15 bases between. Per germline, CDR1 LNHNV and CDR2 YYDKDF (reference sequence). The CDR3 DNA follows: TGTGCCACCAGCAGTGATGCATGGGGGGTCTCCTACAATGAGCAGTTCTTC. Amino acid sequence: CATSSDAWGVSYNEQFF.

This clonotype appeared a few times. V gene TRBV29-1 combines with J gene TRBJ2-5; 8 nucleotides line up with TRBD2. This CDR3 is 13 amino acids long. From germline, CDR1 is SQVTM and CDR2 ANQGSEA. Here the CDR3 DNA reads TGCAGTGTTACCTTAGCGGGAACGGAGACCCAGTACTTC. Translating gives CSVTLAGTETQYF.

This clonotype was found a few times. The chain uses TRBV28 and TRBJ2-7; 10 positions match TRBD1. The V segment lost 5 bases and the J segment 3 bases; nucleotides outside the gene matches: 7. The V gene's germline CDR1 is MDHEN and CDR2 SYDVKM. The CDR3 is 15 amino acids. This CDR3 reads CASSPPTGGHYEQYF. The CDR3 region has the DNA TGTGCCAGCAGTCCTCCGACAGGGGGCCACTACGAGCAGTACTTC. The full variable domain, completed using reference TRBV28 and TRBJ2-7, is DVKVTQSSRYLVKRTGEKVFLECVQDMDHENMFWYRQDPGLGLRLIYFSYDVKMKEKGDIPEGYSVSREKKERFSLILESASTNQTSMYLCASSPPTGGHYEQYFGPGTRLTVT.

This clonotype appeared a single time. This sequence may be a read error, since a much larger clone differs from it by one base. The V gene is TRBV28, the J gene TRBJ2-1, with 12 nucleotides matching TRBD2. CDR1 is MDHEN, CDR2 SYDVKM, per germline. The CDR3 has 15 amino acids. CDR3 in amino acids: CASSLWTSGSGEQLF. CDR3 DNA: TGTGCCAGCAGTTTATGGACTAGCGGGAGTGGGGAGCAGCTCTTC.

This clonotype was seen more than once but under ten times. V gene TRBV11-2 combines with J gene TRBJ2-2; either TRBD1 or TRBD2 may fit D (6 bases each). The CDR3 extends over 15 amino acids. Germline assignment: CDR1 SGHAT and CDR2 FQNNGV. The germline V and J ends were trimmed by 5 bases and 1 base, with 11 bases remaining between them. CDR3 loop: CASSVRGRNTGELFF. The CDR3 bases are TGTGCCAGCAGCGTCCGGGGGCGGAACACCGGGGAGCTGTTTTTT.

This clonotype was detected only a few times. The chain recombines TRBV14 with TRBJ2-1; D is undetermined. V was clipped by 4 bases and J by 9 bases, with 16 bases between them. Per germline, CDR1 SGHDN and CDR2 FVKESK. The CDR3 runs to 14 residues. The CDR3 DNA follows: TGTGCCAGCAGCCTCCAGCCCGTCGTGGGTGAGCAGTTCTTC. It encodes CASSLQPVVGEQFF.

This clonotype appeared a few times. In DNA form, the CDR3 reads TGTGCCAGCAGCCTTCTCCCTAGTGGACTGTTTTTT. This codes for CASSLLPSGLFF. The chain employs TRBV11-2 and TRBJ1-4; no definite D call. Trimming left V 5 bases short and J 13 bases short, with 14 bases between. Germline CDR1 reads SGHAT; CDR2 reads FQNNGV. This CDR3 has 12 amino acids.

The gene calls are TRBV2 and TRBJ1-5; weak D call: TRBD1 (6 bases). CDR3 length: 15 residues. Per the germline V gene, CDR1 is SNHLY and CDR2 is FYNNEI. V gave up 3 bases and J gave up 6 bases, with 15 bases separating them. This CDR3 is CASSEDSRFGQPQHF. CDR3 nucleotides: TGTGCCAGCAGTGAGGACAGCCGGTTCGGTCAGCCCCAGCATTTT. Looking up the rest from reference TRBV2 and TRBJ1-5 gives the full variable domain: EPEVTQTPSHQVTQMGQEVILRCVPISNHLYFYWYRQILGQKVEFLVSFYNNEISEKSEIFDDQFSVERPDGSNFTLKIRSTKLEDSAMYFCASSEDSRFGQPQHFGDGTRLSIL.

The genes are TRBV7-2 and TRBJ2-5; TRBD1 agrees at 8 bases. The CDR3 runs 14 residues. V lost 5 bases and J lost 4; bases outside the gene matches: 6. Germline V gene data show CDR1 as SGHTA and CDR2 as FQGNSA. The CDR3 here is CASSPDRGGETQYF. The CDR3 DNA reads as TGTGCCAGCAGCCCAGACAGGGGAGGAGAGACCCAGTACTTC.

The table lists this clonotype with many counts. This rearrangement joins TRBV10-3 to TRBJ2-5; D may be TRBD1 (5 bases). The ends were cut back, 6 bases at V and 3 bases at J, with 8 bases in the middle. This CDR3 has 12 residues. Germline V CDR1 and CDR2: ENHRY, SYGVKD. CDR3 nucleotide sequence: TGTGCCATCAGCTCAGGGAAAGAGACCCAGTACTTC. Translation: CAISSGKETQYF.

This clonotype was recorded many times. The V gene is TRBV5-1, the J gene TRBJ2-7; 7 bases line up with TRBD1. CDR3 length: 16 residues. Trimming took 4 bases from V and 3 from J; bases not matched to a gene: 13. Germline CDR1 SGHRS, CDR2 YFSETQ. For the CDR3, the DNA is TGCGCCAGCAGCGACGGCCCCTGGGACAGAGACTACGAGCAGTACTTC. It codes for CASSDGPWDRDYEQYF. Full variable domain (rest looked up from reference TRBV5-1 and TRBJ2-7): KAGVTQTPRYLIKTRGQQVTLSCSPISGHRSVSWYQQTPGQGLQFLFEYFSETQRNKGNFPGRFSGRQFSNSRSEMNVSTLELGDSALYLCASSDGPWDRDYEQYFGPGTRLTVT.

This chain links TRBV12-3 or TRBV12-4 with TRBJ1-4, with 11 bases identical to TRBD1. CDR3 length: 17 amino acids. The junction had 15 bases not matched to a gene; V was cut back by 3 bases and J by 12 bases. The chain's CDR3 is CASSFARTGTGGSELFF. CDR3 DNA: TGTGCCAGCAGTTTTGCCCGTACCGGGACAGGGGGTTCAGAACTGTTTTTT.

This clonotype was detected ten times or more. The V call is TRBV14, the J call TRBJ2-2; a weak D match, TRBD2 (5 bases). CDR1 and CDR2 from the germline V gene are SGHDN and FVKESK. V was trimmed by 0 bases and J by 6 bases, leaving 8 bases between them. The CDR3 covers 14 residues. The CDR3 spells CASSQDRGPGELFF. CDR3 coding DNA: TGTGCCAGCAGCCAAGATCGGGGTCCCGGGGAGCTGTTTTTT.

Only a few counts were recorded for this clonotype. The chain joins TRBV30 to TRBJ2-7, with 8 bases fitting TRBD2. The CDR3 sequence is 15 residues long. CDR1 and CDR2 from the germline V gene are GTSNPN and SVGIG (reference sequence). V lost 2 bases and J lost 0; bases outside the gene matches: 6. The CDR3 DNA follows: TGTGCCTGGAGTCCCAGCGGGAGATTCTCCTACGAGCAGTACTTC. The encoded protein is CAWSPSGRFSYEQYF.

This clonotype was recorded many times. V and J are TRBV5-1 and TRBJ2-1, with 7 bases lining up with TRBD2. V was clipped by 2 bases and J by 7 bases; unmatched bases: 12. Germline CDR1 is SGHRS and CDR2 is YFSETQ. This CDR3 spans 16 amino acids. CDR3: CASSLAERDILNEQFF. The CDR3, as DNA: TGCGCCAGCAGCTTAGCGGAGCGGGATATTCTGAATGAGCAGTTCTTC.

This clonotype was found many times. V is TRBV6-2 or TRBV6-3 and J is TRBJ2-1; 10 bases match TRBD2. The germline gives CDR1 MNHEY, CDR2 SVGEGT. The CDR3 extends over 15 amino acids. The J segment lost 2 bases and the V segment lost 7 bases, leaving 5 bases of the junction unmatched. The DNA for the CDR3 is TGTGCCAGCAAGGTAGCGGGAGGTGCCTACAATGAGCAGTTCTTC. Residues: CASKVAGGAYNEQFF.

The chain links TRBV9 to TRBJ2-7, with TRBD2 matching over 11 bases. The CDR3 length is 15 residues. V shed 0 bases and J 4 bases; nucleotides not matched to a gene: 3. CDR1 SGDLS and CDR2 YYNGEE come from the germline V gene. This CDR3 reads CASSVEASGRYEQYF. The CDR3, as DNA: TGTGCCAGCAGCGTAGAGGCTAGCGGGAGGTACGAGCAGTACTTC. Together with reference TRBV9 and TRBJ2-7, the CDR3 gives the full variable domain: DSGVTQTPKHLITATGQRVTLRCSPRSGDLSVYWYQQSLDQGLQFLIQYYNGEERAKGNILERFSAQQFPDLHSELNLSSLELGDSALYFCASSVEASGRYEQYFGPGTRLTVT.

This clonotype has only a few counts. The J gene is TRBJ1-3, the V gene TRBV6-4, with 12 nucleotides matching TRBD1. This CDR3 contains 18 residues. CDR1 is MRHNA and CDR2 is SNTAGT in the germline V gene. With 6 bases clipped from V and 3 bases from J, the junction kept 12 bases outside the gene matches. In DNA form, the CDR3 reads TGTGCCAGCAGGACCGATCCCCGGGACAGGGGGCTTGGAAACACCATATATTTT. It encodes CASRTDPRDRGLGNTIYF.

In this sample, this clonotype turned up many times. This chain connects TRBV7-9 to TRBJ1-2, with TRBD1 matching 7 bases. CDR3 length: 15 residues. Germline V gene data show CDR1 as SEHNR and CDR2 as FQNEAQ (reference sequence). V dropped 5 bases and J dropped 3; count of bases not matched to a gene: 9. The DNA of the CDR3 is TGTGCCAGCAGCACCAACAGGGGTGGGGACTATGGCTACACCTTC. Its protein is CASSTNRGGDYGYTF.

A few counts support this clonotype. The V gene is TRBV29-1, the J gene TRBJ1-5; 8 nucleotides agree with TRBD1. The CDR3 length is 14 residues. Per germline, CDR1 SQVTM and CDR2 ANQGSEA. V was pared by 5 bases and J by 3 bases, with 6 bases of the junction left unmatched. The CDR3 sequence: CSVSMGQVNQPQHF. CDR3 nucleotides: TGCAGCGTTTCTATGGGACAGGTCAATCAGCCCCAGCATTTT. The full variable domain, rest sourced from reference TRBV29-1 and TRBJ1-5, is SAVISQKPSRDICQRGTSLTIQCQVDSQVTMMFWYRQQPGQSLTLIATANQGSEATYESGFVIDKFPISRPNLTFSTLTVSNMSPEDSSIYLCSVSMGQVNQPQHFGDGTRLSIL.

The chain joins TRBV5-1 to TRBJ2-3, with D maybe TRBD2 (6 bases). Germline lookup yields CDR1 SGHRS and CDR2 YFSETQ. V was shortened by 4 bases and J by 2 bases, with 17 bases between the two germline ends. This CDR3 contains 16 residues. The CDR3 DNA is TGCGCCAGCAGCGGGCCCTCGGGGGAGGTCACAGATACGCAGTATTTT. Its translation is CASSGPSGEVTDTQYF. Full variable domain (rest looked up from reference TRBV5-1 and TRBJ2-3): KAGVTQTPRYLIKTRGQQVTLSCSPISGHRSVSWYQQTPGQGLQFLFEYFSETQRNKGNFPGRFSGRQFSNSRSEMNVSTLELGDSALYLCASSGPSGEVTDTQYFGPGTRLTVL.